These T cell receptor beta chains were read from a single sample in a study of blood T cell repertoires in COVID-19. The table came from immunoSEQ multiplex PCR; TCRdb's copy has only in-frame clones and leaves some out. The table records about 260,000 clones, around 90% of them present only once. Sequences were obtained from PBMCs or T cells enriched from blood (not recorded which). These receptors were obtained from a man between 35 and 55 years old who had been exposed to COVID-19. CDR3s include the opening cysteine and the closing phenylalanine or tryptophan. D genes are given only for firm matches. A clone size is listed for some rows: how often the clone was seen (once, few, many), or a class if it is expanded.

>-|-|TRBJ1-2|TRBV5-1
CASRNNPTVTYGYTF
TGCGCCAGCAGAAACAACCCGACAGTTACCTATGGCTACACCTTC
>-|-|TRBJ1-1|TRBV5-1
CASSLVGGNTEAFF
TGCGCCAGCAGCTTGGTTGGGGGCAACACTGAAGCTTTCTTT
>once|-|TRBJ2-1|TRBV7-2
CASSLNGGNEQFF
TGTGCCAGCAGCTTAAACGGGGGTAATGAGCAGTTCTTC
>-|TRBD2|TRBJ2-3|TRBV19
CASSSGLAGGPDTQYF
TGTGCCAGTAGTTCAGGCCTAGCGGGAGGGCCAGATACGCAGTATTTT
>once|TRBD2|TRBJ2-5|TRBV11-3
CASSFRGGQETQYF
TGTGCCAGCAGCTTTCGGGGGGGGCAGGAGACCCAGTACTTC
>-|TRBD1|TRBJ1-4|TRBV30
CAWSQDRGLEKLFF
TGTGCCTGGAGTCAGGACAGGGGGCTTGAAAAACTGTTTTTT
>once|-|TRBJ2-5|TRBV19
CASSIGGGLETQYF
TGTGCCAGTAGTATAGGGGGCGGCCTCGAGACCCAGTACTTC
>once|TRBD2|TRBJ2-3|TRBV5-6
CASSLASGVTDTQYF
TGTGCCAGCAGCTTGGCCAGCGGGGTCACGGATACGCAGTATTTT
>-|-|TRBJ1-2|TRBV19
CASTRWTDNNYGYTF
TGTGCCAGTACCAGATGGACAGATAATAACTATGGCTACACCTTC
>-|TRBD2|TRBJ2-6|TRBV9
CASSDPTSGSGANVLTF
TGTGCCAGCAGCGACCCGACTAGCGGCTCTGGGGCCAACGTCCTGACTTTC
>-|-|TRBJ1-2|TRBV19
CASSGGPYGYTF
TGTGCCAGTAGTGGCGGGCCCTATGGCTACACCTTC
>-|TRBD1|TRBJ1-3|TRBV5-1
CASSPGQGATSGNTIYF
TGCGCCAGCAGCCCCGGACAGGGGGCGACCTCTGGAAACACCATATATTTT
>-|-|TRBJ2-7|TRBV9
CASSVGAGQLAYEQYF
TGTGCCAGCAGCGTGGGGGCAGGTCAGTTAGCTTACGAGCAGTACTTC
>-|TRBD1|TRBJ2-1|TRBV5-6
CASIELGTGIYNEQFF
TGTGCCAGCATCGAATTAGGGACAGGGATTTACAATGAGCAGTTCTTC